The 5 T cell receptor beta chains below come from one sample, sequenced in a study of regulatory T cells in long-lasting Graves disease. Time point here: newly diagnosed GD, antithyroid drugs for less than 3 months. Preparation of the TCR library used RNA extracted from PBMCs. CDR3-region Arm-PCR and iRepertoire HTBI primers produced the TCR beta libraries. TCRdb passed the multiplex PCR reads through MiXCR, listing each CDR3 protein once. The sample yields some 340,000 distinct CDR3 sequences, 12% seen once. Another study also made use of these data, one on T cells in Graves' hyperthyroidism and ophthalmopathy.

The sample was peripheral blood mononuclear cells (PBMCs), taken at new diagnosis, from a patient treated with antithyroid drugs. The receptors come from a woman younger than 35 with Graves disease.

V and J are TRBV6-1 and TRBJ2-2; 7 bases are a match to TRBD1. Germline V gives CDR1 MNHNS, CDR2 SASEGT. The CDR3 extends over 15 amino acids. Trimming removed 6 bases from V and 4 bases from J; junction bases left unmatched: 8. CDR3 bases: TGTGCCAGCAGCCTAAAGACAGGGATCACCGGGGAGCTGTTTTTT. Its translation: CASSLKTGITGELFF.

This clonotype came up many times. The chain employs TRBV7-3 and TRBJ2-3; 11 nucleotides line up with TRBD2. V gave up 5 bases and J gave up 6 bases; unmatched junction bases: 7. Germline loops: CDR1 SGHTA, CDR2 FQGTGA. The CDR3 totals 15 residues. The CDR3 sequence is CASSARLAGRDTQYF. CDR3 bases: TGTGCCAGCAGCGCAAGACTAGCGGGGAGGGATACGCAGTATTTT.

This clonotype was seen repeatedly, ten times or more. The CDR3 here is CASSRRLLNEQFF. In DNA form, the CDR3 reads TGTGCCAGCTCCCGGAGACTTCTTAATGAGCAGTTCTTC. V is TRBV18 and J is TRBJ2-1; D call uncertain. V dropped 6 bases and J dropped 7 bases, with 13 bases sitting between them. CDR3 size: 13 residues. Germline loops: CDR1 KGHSH, CDR2 LQKENI. Combining the CDR3 with reference TRBV18 and TRBJ2-1 gives the whole variable domain NAGVMQNPRHLVRRRGQEARLRCSPMKGHSHVYWYRQLPEEGLKFMVYLQKENIIDESGMPKERFSAEFPKEGPSILRIQQVVRGDSAAYFCASSRRLLNEQFFGPGTRLTVL.

This clonotype was found a few times. The chain combines TRBV29-1 with TRBJ2-1, with TRBD2 matching over 7 bases. After removal of 6 bases from V and 4 bases from J, the junction contained 12 bases not matched to a gene. Per the germline V gene, CDR1 is SQVTM and CDR2 is ANQGSEA. The CDR3 runs to 15 residues. CDR3 sequence reads: CSVSGTSVLYNEQFF. The CDR3 bases are TGCAGCGTCTCCGGAACTAGCGTTCTATACAATGAGCAGTTCTTC.

This clonotype was seen many times. Here the CDR3 reads CASSSPSSLAGVDNEQFF. CDR3 sequence (DNA): TGTGCCAGCAGCTCCCCCTCGTCGCTAGCGGGAGTCGACAATGAGCAGTTCTTC. The genes are TRBV7-9 and TRBJ2-1; 10 bases agree with TRBD2. Looked up from germline, CDR1 is SEHNR and CDR2 is FQNEAQ (reference sequence). J was trimmed by 5 bases and V by 4 bases; bases with no gene match: 14. CDR3 length: 18 amino acids.